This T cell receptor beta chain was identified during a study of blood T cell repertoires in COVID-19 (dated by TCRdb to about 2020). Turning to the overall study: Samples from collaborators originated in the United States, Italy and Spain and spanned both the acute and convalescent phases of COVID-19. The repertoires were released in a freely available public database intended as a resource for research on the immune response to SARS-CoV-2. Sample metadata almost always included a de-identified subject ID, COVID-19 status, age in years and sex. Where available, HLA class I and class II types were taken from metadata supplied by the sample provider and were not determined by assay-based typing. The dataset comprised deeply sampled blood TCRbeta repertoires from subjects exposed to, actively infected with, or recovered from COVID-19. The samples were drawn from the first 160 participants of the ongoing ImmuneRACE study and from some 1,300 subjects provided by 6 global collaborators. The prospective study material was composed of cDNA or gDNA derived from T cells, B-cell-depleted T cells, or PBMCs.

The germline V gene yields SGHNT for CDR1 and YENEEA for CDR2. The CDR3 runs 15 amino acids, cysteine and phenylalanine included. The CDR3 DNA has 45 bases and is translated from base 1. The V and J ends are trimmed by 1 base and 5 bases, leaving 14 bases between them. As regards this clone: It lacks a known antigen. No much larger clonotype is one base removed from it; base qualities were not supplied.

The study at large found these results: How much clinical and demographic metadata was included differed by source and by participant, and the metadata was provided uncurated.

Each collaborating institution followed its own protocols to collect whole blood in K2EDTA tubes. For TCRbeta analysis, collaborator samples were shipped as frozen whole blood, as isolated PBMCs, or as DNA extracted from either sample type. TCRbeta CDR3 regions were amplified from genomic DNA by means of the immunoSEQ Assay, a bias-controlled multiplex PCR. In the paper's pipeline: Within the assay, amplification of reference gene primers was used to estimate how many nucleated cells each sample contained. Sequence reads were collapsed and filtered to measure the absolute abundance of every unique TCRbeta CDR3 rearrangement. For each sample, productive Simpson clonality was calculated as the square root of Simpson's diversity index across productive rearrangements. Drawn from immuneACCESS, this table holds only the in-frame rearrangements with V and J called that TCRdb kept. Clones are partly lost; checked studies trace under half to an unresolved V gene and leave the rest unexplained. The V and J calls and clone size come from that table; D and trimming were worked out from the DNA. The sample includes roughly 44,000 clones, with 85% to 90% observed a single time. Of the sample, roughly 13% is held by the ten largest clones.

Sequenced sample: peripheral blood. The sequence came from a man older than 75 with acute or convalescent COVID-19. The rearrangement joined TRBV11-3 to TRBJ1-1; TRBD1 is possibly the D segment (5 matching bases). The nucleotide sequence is TGTGCCAGCAGCTTAGCAAAGGGGCGGGGGACTGAAGCTTTCTTT. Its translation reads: CASSLAKGRGTEAFF.